This T cell receptor beta chain was documented in a study of shared T cell receptors in the human thymus. Germline loops: CDR1 MNHNY, CDR2 SVGAGI (reference sequence). There are 15 residues in the CDR3. Trimming took 6 bases from V and 5 from J; bases not matched to a gene: 10. TCRdb keeps only in-frame clones here, not all; method: immunoSEQ multiplex PCR. This table holds fewer than 700,000 clones, 85% to 90% found once. These same records also appear under a second study, on human thymus T cells. That paper states: It was from resections taken during corrective heart surgery that the thymus tissue came. Both thymic and peripheral blood repertoires showed apparently biased V and J usage.

The rearrangement uses TRBV6-6 and TRBJ2-5, with TRBD2 matching 9 bases. The sequence was obtained from a boy in the first two years of life with a congenital heart defect. Specimen: thymocytes. The CDR3 nucleotides read TGTGCCAGCAGCGTTGGACTAGCGTTAGGTGAGACCCAGTACTTC. Its translation is CASSVGLALGETQYF.